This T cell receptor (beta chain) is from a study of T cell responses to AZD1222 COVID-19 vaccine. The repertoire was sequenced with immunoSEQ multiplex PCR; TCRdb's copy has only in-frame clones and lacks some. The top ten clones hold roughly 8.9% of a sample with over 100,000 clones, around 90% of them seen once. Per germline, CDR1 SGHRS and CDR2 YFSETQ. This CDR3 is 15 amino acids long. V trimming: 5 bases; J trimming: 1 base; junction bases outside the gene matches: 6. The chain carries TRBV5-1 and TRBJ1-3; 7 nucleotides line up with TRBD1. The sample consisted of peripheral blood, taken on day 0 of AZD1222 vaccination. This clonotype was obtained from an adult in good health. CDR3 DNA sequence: TGCGCCAGCAGATCCGACAGGGCGTCTGGAAACACCATATATTTT. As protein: CASRSDRASGNTIYF.